A single sample is the source of the 32 T cell receptor beta chains below, sequenced in a study of blood T cell repertoires in COVID-19. The table came from immunoSEQ multiplex PCR; TCRdb's copy has only in-frame clones and leaves some out. Altogether some 72,000 clones are present, approximately 80% being singletons, with the ten largest covering around 13%. The specimen was peripheral blood. These receptors originate from a man aged 50-60 years with COVID-19, enrolled during active disease.

This sequence joins TRBV7-9 and TRBJ1-1; 8 nucleotides agree with TRBD1. This CDR3 is 13 amino acids long. The V and J ends lost 6 bases and 4 bases, in that order; junction bases with no gene match: 4. CDR1 SEHNR and CDR2 FQNEAQ come from the germline V gene (reference sequence). CDR3 nucleotides: TGTGCCAGCAGGCTCGACAGGGGCACTGAAGCTTTCTTT. It specifies CASRLDRGTEAFF. Full variable domain (rest looked up from reference TRBV7-9 and TRBJ1-1): DTGVSQNPRHKITKRGQNVTFRCDPISEHNRLYWYRQTLGQGPEFLTYFQNEAQLEKSRLLSDRFSAERPKGSFSTLEIQRTEQGDSAMYLCASRLDRGTEAFFGQGTRLTVV.

The chain links TRBV13 to TRBJ2-1; 9 bases map to TRBD1. V gave up 5 bases and J gave up 15 bases; unmatched junction bases: 5. The CDR3 extends over 11 amino acids. Germline CDR1 and CDR2: PRHDT and FYEKMQ (reference sequence). The CDR3 sequence: CASSRDRAAFF. CDR3 nucleotide sequence: TGTGCCAGCAGCCGGGACAGGGCGGCGTTCTTC.

The chain combines TRBV19 with TRBJ1-5; unclear D gene. V was pared by 5 bases and J by 2 bases, with 7 bases between. CDR3 size: 13 residues. The germline V gene has CDR1 LNHDA and CDR2 SQIVND (reference sequence). The CDR3 nucleotides read TGTGCCAGTAGTGTTCAGGGCAATCAGCCCCAGCATTTT. It specifies CASSVQGNQPQHF.

This clone was counted a single time. The chain joins TRBV21-1 to TRBJ2-7; the table's D call of TRBD2 was not tested on the DNA. TRBV21-1 is a listed pseudogene. The CDR3 consists of 11 residues. The CDR3 nucleotides read TGTGCCAGCGCGGCCCCGGACGAGCAGTACTTC. The encoded protein is CASAAPDEQYF.

The CDR3 bases are TGTGCCACCCAGAACAGGGGGCTCGGTGAGCAGTTCTTC. Amino acid sequence: CATQNRGLGEQFF. The chain joins TRBV24-1 to TRBJ2-1, with 9 nucleotides matching TRBD1. After removal of 9 bases from V and 9 bases from J, the junction contained 8 bases not matched to a gene. Germline CDR1 and CDR2: KGHDR and SFDVKD. CDR3 size: 13 residues.

This chain connects TRBV12-3 or TRBV12-4 to TRBJ1-2; possible D gene TRBD1, 6 bases. The CDR3 totals 13 residues. V lost 4 bases and J lost 2, with 8 bases in between. CDR3 sequence reads: CASSWTDNYGYTF. CDR3 coding DNA: TGTGCCAGCAGTTGGACAGACAACTATGGCTACACCTTC.

The CDR3 sequence is CASSLGTVFNYGYTF. CDR3 sequence (DNA): TGTGCCAGCAGCTTGGGGACAGTTTTTAACTATGGCTACACCTTC. The rearrangement joins TRBV5-8 to TRBJ1-2; maybe TRBD1 (6 bases). CDR1 SGHTS and CDR2 YDEGEE come from the germline V gene. Between the trimmed V and J ends, which lost 0 bases and 1 base, there was a span of 10 bases. The CDR3 spans 15 residues.

The chain has TRBV4-1 and TRBJ2-7; a possible D gene is TRBD2 (6 bases). The germline V gene has CDR1 MGHRA and CDR2 YSYEKL. Trimming removed 0 bases from V and 1 base from J, with 10 bases in between. The CDR3 is 15 amino acids. The CDR3, as DNA: TGCGCCAGCAGCCAAGAATGGCGGGGATCCTACGAGCAGTACTTC. This codes for CASSQEWRGSYEQYF.

Details on this clone: The sample carries other DNA sequences with the same CDR3. The V call is TRBV5-1, the J call TRBJ2-3, with D tentatively TRBD2 (5 bases). V was trimmed by 5 bases and J by 6 bases, leaving 13 bases between them. The germline V gene encodes CDR1 SGHRS and CDR2 YFSETQ. The CDR3 is 13 residues long. For the CDR3, the DNA is TGCGCCAGCAGTCTAGAGCGCGGGGATACGCAGTATTTT. Its translation is CASSLERGDTQYF.

The genes are TRBV6-6 and TRBJ1-1, with no clear D. The CDR3 has 11 amino acids. Trimming removed 9 bases at V and 11 bases at J, with 16 bases between. Per germline, CDR1 MNHNY and CDR2 SVGAGI (reference sequence). The CDR3 here is CASQSLWRAFF. In nucleotides, the CDR3 is TGTGCCAGTCAGTCTCTGTGGAGGGCTTTCTTT.

This rearrangement joins TRBV4-3 to TRBJ2-7; 8 bases match TRBD2. Germline lookup yields CDR1 LGHNA and CDR2 YSLEER. V gave up 0 bases and J gave up 1 base; unmatched junction bases: 2. There are 15 residues in the CDR3. CDR3 sequence (DNA): TGCGCCAGCAGCCAAGATACGGGGGGGTCCTACGAGCAGTACTTC. Its translation is CASSQDTGGSYEQYF.

This clone turned up a few times. CDR3 DNA: TGTGCCAGCAGTTTCCCCCCGCTAGGCGGGAGGGCTCACGAGCAGTACTTC. This sequence encodes CASSFPPLGGRAHEQYF. V usage is TRBV28 and J usage is TRBJ2-7, with TRBD2 identical over 9 bases. The V gene's germline CDR1 is MDHEN and CDR2 SYDVKM. Unmatched junction bases numbered 14, after V lost 3 bases and J lost 5 bases. The CDR3 consists of 17 residues.

V usage is TRBV2 and J usage is TRBJ1-1, with 7 bases aligning to TRBD1. The CDR3 runs 13 residues. The V gene's germline CDR1 is SNHLY and CDR2 FYNNEI. Trimming cost V 4 bases and J 10 bases; bases outside gene matches: 9. The CDR3 here is CASSGTGRQRAFF. The CDR3 DNA reads as TGTGCCAGCAGTGGGACAGGCCGCCAAAGAGCTTTCTTT. Full variable domain (rest looked up from reference TRBV2 and TRBJ1-1): EPEVTQTPSHQVTQMGQEVILRCVPISNHLYFYWYRQILGQKVEFLVSFYNNEISEKSEIFDDQFSVERPDGSNFTLKIRSTKLEDSAMYFCASSGTGRQRAFFGQGTRLTVV.

The chain carries TRBV19 and TRBJ2-7, with D possibly TRBD2 on 6 matching bases. Trimming took off 9 bases at V and 0 bases at J, with 21 bases between the two ends. The CDR3 has 16 residues. CDR1 LNHDA and CDR2 SQIVND come from the germline V gene (reference sequence). This CDR3 reads CARPLPRLATSYEQYF. CDR3 coding DNA: TGTGCCAGACCCCTCCCCCGGCTAGCGACCTCCTACGAGCAGTACTTC.

The chain is built from TRBV6-1 and TRBJ1-2, with D possibly TRBD1 on 6 matching bases. CDR1 is MNHNS, CDR2 SASEGT, per germline. V lost 3 bases, J lost 8 bases, and 16 bases lay in between. The CDR3 is 14 residues long. The CDR3 bases are TGTGCCAGCAGTGACCCAGGGGAGTATCGCGGCTACACCTTC. Amino acids: CASSDPGEYRGYTF.

The table lists this clone with a count of one. The rearrangement joins TRBV6-5 to TRBJ2-7; TRBD2 matches 8 bases. There are 15 residues in the CDR3. Germline lookup yields CDR1 MNHEY and CDR2 SVGAGI. J lost 3 bases, V lost 7 bases, and 11 bases had no gene match. As DNA, the CDR3 is TGTGCCAGCACCCCCGGGGGGGTGGGACACTACGAGCAGTACTTC. It translates to CASTPGGVGHYEQYF.

This rearrangement joins TRBV3-1 (or the pseudogene TRBV3-2) to TRBJ1-3; D not certain. Trimming cost V 4 bases and J 2 bases, with 3 bases left between them. The CDR3 contains 12 residues. The germline gives CDR1 LGHDT, CDR2 YNNKEL (reference sequence). The CDR3 loop is CASSPAGNTIYF. The CDR3 nucleotides read TGTGCCAGCAGCCCTGCTGGAAACACCATATATTTT.

The gene calls are TRBV1 and TRBJ2-1; the table names TRBD2, a call not compared with the DNA. TRBV1 is assigned pseudogene status. This CDR3 has 15 residues. The CDR3 region is CTSSRAAGGDNEQFF. CDR3 nucleotides: TGCACCAGCAGCCGTGCCGCGGGAGGGGACAATGAGCAGTTCTTC.

This clone occurred a few times. The chain is built from TRBV5-1 and TRBJ1-5; TRBD1 matches at 9 bases. Germline lookup yields CDR1 SGHRS and CDR2 YFSETQ. With 4 bases clipped from V and 1 base from J, the junction kept 3 bases outside the gene matches. The CDR3 sequence is 15 residues long. The CDR3 protein is CASSPGQGSNQPQHF. The CDR3 bases are TGCGCCAGCAGCCCGGGACAGGGAAGCAATCAGCCCCAGCATTTT.

This CDR3 is CASSQLGRTGSGYTF. DNA for the CDR3: TGTGCCAGCAGCCAATTAGGTCGGACAGGGAGCGGCTACACCTTC. V and J are TRBV3-1 (or the pseudogene TRBV3-2) and TRBJ1-2; TRBD1 matches at 8 bases. The CDR3 covers 15 residues. Germline loops: CDR1 LGHDT, CDR2 YNNKEL (reference sequence). Germline trimming cut 2 bases from V and 8 bases from J; bases unmatched to any gene: 10.

The chain is built from TRBV14 and TRBJ2-7; TRBD2 matches 7 bases. The CDR3 covers 17 residues. From germline, CDR1 is SGHDN and CDR2 FVKESK. J gave up 3 bases and V 1 base, and 12 bases lay outside the gene matches. The CDR3 DNA follows: TGTGCCAGCAGCCAAGGAATAAATTTGCGGGAGTACTACGAGCAGTACTTC. This encodes CASSQGINLREYYEQYF. The complete variable domain, with remaining parts taken from reference TRBV14 and TRBJ2-7, reads EAGVTQFPSHSVIEKGQTVTLRCDPISGHDNLYWYRRVMGKEIKFLLHFVKESKQDESGMPNNRFLAERTGGTYSTLKVQPAELEDSGVYFCASSQGINLREYYEQYFGPGTRLTVT.

The J gene is TRBJ2-1, the V gene TRBV7-9; D ambiguous. V was trimmed by 5 bases and J by 8 bases, leaving 7 bases between them. Germline V CDR1 and CDR2: SEHNR, FQNEAQ (reference sequence). The CDR3 sequence is 11 residues long. The CDR3 nucleotides are TGTGCCAGCAGCCCCCAGGATGAGCAGTTCTTC. As protein: CASSPQDEQFF.

The chain recombines TRBV5-4 with TRBJ2-1, with D perhaps TRBD2 (7 bases). The V end lost 1 base, the J end lost 6 bases, and 17 bases lay between the germline ends. This CDR3 has 16 amino acids. Per the germline V gene, CDR1 is SGHNT and CDR2 is YYREEE (reference sequence). This CDR3 is CASSLSVAGAGNEQFF. The CDR3 nucleotides are TGTGCCAGCAGCTTGTCGGTGGCGGGGGCTGGCAATGAGCAGTTCTTC.

This sequence joins TRBV7-6 and TRBJ2-2, with TRBD2 matching over 11 bases. V lost 4 bases to trimming and J lost 1 base; unmatched junction nucleotides: 2. The CDR3 totals 16 residues. CDR1 is SGHVS, CDR2 FNYEAQ, per germline. CDR3 region: CASSYTSGRNTGELFF. The CDR3 DNA follows: TGTGCCAGCAGCTATACTAGCGGGAGGAACACCGGGGAGCTGTTTTTT.

The chain carries TRBV3-1 (or the pseudogene TRBV3-2) and TRBJ2-7; D uncertain. With 3 bases removed from V and 2 bases from J, the gap between germline ends came to 5 bases. The CDR3 totals 12 residues. The germline V gene has CDR1 LGHDT and CDR2 YNNKEL (reference sequence). In DNA, the CDR3 is TGTGCCAGCAGCCACCTTACCTACGAGCAGTACTTC. Translation: CASSHLTYEQYF.

The chain joins TRBV6-2 or TRBV6-3 to TRBJ2-2; D is undetermined. The CDR3 loop spans 13 amino acids. The V gene lost 0 bases and the J gene lost 6 bases, with 5 bases spanning the gap. Germline V lookup: CDR1 MNHEY, CDR2 SVGEGT. The CDR3 coding sequence is TGTGCCAGCAGTTACTCGAGGTCCGGGGAGCTGTTTTTT. The encoded protein is CASSYSRSGELFF.

This sequence joins TRBV14 and TRBJ2-1; tentative D call: TRBD1 (5 bases). Trimming removed 1 base from V and 2 bases from J, with 15 bases in between. This CDR3 spans 17 amino acids. CDR1 SGHDN and CDR2 FVKESK come from the germline V gene. CDR3 protein: CASSQVQGSVAYNEQFF. Here the CDR3 DNA reads TGTGCCAGCAGCCAAGTCCAGGGATCAGTTGCCTACAATGAGCAGTTCTTC.

Comment on this clone: With only one base between it and a far larger clone, this is likely a read error. DNA for the CDR3: TGTGCCAGCAGAACCGGGACAGGGGACACCGGGGAGCTGTTTTTT. Its protein product is CASRTGTGDTGELFF. The chain uses TRBV6-5 and TRBJ2-2, with TRBD1 identical over 10 bases. CDR1 is MNHEY, CDR2 SVGAGI, per germline. V was clipped by 6 bases and J by 3 bases; unmatched bases: 4. The CDR3 loop spans 15 amino acids.

The V gene is TRBV6-5, the J gene TRBJ2-7; D might be TRBD1 (6 bases). In germline, CDR1 is MNHEY, CDR2 SVGAGI. V dropped 6 bases and J dropped 0 bases, with 12 bases sitting between them. CDR3 length: 14 residues. The CDR3 is CASRGQFFSYEQYF. The CDR3 nucleotides read TGTGCCAGCAGAGGACAGTTTTTCTCCTACGAGCAGTACTTC.

The V call is TRBV7-2, the J call TRBJ2-5; a weak D match, TRBD2 (5 bases). V gave up 4 bases and J gave up 2 bases, with 14 bases separating them. CDR1 is SGHTA and CDR2 is FQGNSA in the germline V gene. The CDR3 totals 15 residues. The CDR3, as DNA: TGTGCCAGCAGCTCAAGCGGTTACGAACAAGAGACCCAGTACTTC. As protein: CASSSSGYEQETQYF.

The rearrangement uses TRBV28 and TRBJ2-7; a weak D match, TRBD1 (5 bases). The length of the CDR3 is 14 residues. Trimming stripped 7 bases from V and 0 bases from J, with 13 bases between. In germline, CDR1 is MDHEN, CDR2 SYDVKM. The DNA of the CDR3 is TGTGCCAGCACCCTAGACAGATTCTCCTACGAGCAGTACTTC. Encoded protein: CASTLDRFSYEQYF. Based on the CDR3 plus reference TRBV28 and TRBJ2-7, the full variable domain is DVKVTQSSRYLVKRTGEKVFLECVQDMDHENMFWYRQDPGLGLRLIYFSYDVKMKEKGDIPEGYSVSREKKERFSLILESASTNQTSMYLCASTLDRFSYEQYFGPGTRLTVT.

This chain links TRBV6-5 with TRBJ1-4; 8 nucleotides match TRBD1. V shed 4 bases and J 8 bases; nucleotides not matched to a gene: 6. The length of the CDR3 is 14 residues. Germline-derived CDR1 and CDR2 are MNHEY and SVGAGI. The CDR3 region has the DNA TGTGCCAGCAGTTTAGACAGGGGCGGGGAAAAACTGTTTTTT. Protein: CASSLDRGGEKLFF.